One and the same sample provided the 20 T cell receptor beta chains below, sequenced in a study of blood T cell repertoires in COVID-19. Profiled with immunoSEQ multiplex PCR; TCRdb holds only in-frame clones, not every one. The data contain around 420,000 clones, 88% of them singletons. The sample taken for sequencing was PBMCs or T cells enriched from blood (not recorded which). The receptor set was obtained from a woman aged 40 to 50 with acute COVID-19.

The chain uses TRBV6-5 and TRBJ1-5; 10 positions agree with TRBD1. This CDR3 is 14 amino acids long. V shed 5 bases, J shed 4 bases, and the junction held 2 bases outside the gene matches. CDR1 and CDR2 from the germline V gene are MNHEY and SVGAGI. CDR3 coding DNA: TGTGCCAGCAGTCGGGACAGGGGTAATCAGCCCCAGCATTTT. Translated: CASSRDRGNQPQHF.

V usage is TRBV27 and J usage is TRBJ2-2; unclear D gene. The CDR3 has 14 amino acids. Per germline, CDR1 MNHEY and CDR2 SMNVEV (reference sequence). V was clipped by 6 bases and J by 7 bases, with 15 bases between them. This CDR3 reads CASSPQEPGGELFF. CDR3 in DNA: TGTGCCAGCAGCCCACAAGAACCGGGCGGGGAGCTGTTTTTT.

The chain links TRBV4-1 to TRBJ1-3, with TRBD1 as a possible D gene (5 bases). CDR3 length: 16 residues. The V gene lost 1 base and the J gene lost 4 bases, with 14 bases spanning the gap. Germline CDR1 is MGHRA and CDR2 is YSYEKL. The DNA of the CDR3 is TGCGCCAGCAGCCAAGTTGGGGCCCCCAACGGAAACACCATATATTTT. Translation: CASSQVGAPNGNTIYF.

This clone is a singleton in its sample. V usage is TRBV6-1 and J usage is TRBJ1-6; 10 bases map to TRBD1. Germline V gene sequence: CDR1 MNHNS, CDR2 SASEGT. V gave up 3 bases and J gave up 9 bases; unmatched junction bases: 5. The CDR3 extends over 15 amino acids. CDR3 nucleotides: TGTGCCAGCAGTGATCCCGGGACAGGGGCTTCACCCCTCCACTTT. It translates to CASSDPGTGASPLHF.

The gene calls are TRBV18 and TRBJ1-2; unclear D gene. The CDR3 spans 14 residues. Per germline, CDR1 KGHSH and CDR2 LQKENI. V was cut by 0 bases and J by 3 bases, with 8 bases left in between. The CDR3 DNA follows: TGTGCCAGCTCACCACCGGGAGCGGACTATGGCTACACCTTC. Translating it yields CASSPPGADYGYTF.

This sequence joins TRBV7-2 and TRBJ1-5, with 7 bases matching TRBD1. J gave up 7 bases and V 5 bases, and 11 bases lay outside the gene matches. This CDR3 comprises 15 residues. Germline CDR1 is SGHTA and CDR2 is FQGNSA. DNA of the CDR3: TGTGCCAGCAGCCCAACGACAGGGACCCGCCAGCCCCAGCATTTT. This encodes CASSPTTGTRQPQHF. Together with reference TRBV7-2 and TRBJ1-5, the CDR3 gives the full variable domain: GAGVSQSPSNKVTEKGKDVELRCDPISGHTALYWYRQSLGQGLEFLIYFQGNSAPDKSGLPSDRFSAERTGGSVSTLTIQRTQQEDSAVYLCASSPTTGTRQPQHFGDGTRLSIL.

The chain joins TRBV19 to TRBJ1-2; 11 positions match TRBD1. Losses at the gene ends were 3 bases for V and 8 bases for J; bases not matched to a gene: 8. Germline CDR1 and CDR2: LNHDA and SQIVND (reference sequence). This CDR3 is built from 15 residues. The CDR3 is CASSIRDRGNQGYTF. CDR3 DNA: TGTGCCAGTAGTATCCGGGACAGGGGGAATCAGGGCTACACCTTC.

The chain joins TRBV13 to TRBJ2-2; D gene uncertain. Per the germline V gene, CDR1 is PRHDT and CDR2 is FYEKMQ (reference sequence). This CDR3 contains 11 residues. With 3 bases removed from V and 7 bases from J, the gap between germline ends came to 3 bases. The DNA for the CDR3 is TGTGCCAGCAGCTTCGGCGGGGAGCTGTTTTTT. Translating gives CASSFGGELFF.

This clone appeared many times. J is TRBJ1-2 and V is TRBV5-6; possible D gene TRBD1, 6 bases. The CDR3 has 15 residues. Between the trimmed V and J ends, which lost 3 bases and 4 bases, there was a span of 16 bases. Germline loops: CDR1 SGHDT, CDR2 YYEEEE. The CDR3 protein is CASSYTLAGAYGYTF. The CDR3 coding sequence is TGTGCCAGCAGCTACACTCTGGCAGGGGCCTATGGCTACACCTTC.

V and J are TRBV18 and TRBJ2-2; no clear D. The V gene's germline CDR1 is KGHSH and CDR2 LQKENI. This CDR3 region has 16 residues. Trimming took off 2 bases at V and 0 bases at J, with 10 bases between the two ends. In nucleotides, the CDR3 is TGTGCCAGCTCACCAATGGGCTTCGCGAACACCGGGGAGCTGTTTTTT. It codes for CASSPMGFANTGELFF.

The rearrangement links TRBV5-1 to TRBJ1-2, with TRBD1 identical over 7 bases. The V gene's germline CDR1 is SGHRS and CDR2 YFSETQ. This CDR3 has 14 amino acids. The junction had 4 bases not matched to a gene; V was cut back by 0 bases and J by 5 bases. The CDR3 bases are TGCGCCAGCAGCTTGGAGGGGGCGGAGTATGGCTACACCTTC. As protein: CASSLEGAEYGYTF.

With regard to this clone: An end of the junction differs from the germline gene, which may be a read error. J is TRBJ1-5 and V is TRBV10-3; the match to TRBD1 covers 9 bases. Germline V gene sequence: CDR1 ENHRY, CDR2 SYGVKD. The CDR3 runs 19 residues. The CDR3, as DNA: TGTGCCATCACAGACTCCGTTATGACAGGGGGGCGGAACAATCAGCTCCAGCATTTT. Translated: CAITDSVMTGGRNNQLQHF.

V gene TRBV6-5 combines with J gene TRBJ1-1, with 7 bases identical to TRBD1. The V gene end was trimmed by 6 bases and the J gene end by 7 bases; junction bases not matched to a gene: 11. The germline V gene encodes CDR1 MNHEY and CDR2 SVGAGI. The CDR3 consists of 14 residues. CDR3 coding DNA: TGTGCCAGCAGCGGCAAGGGACAGACGATTGAAGCTTTCTTT. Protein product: CASSGKGQTIEAFF.

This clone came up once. The CDR3 bases are TGTGCCAGCTCACCCTCGGGACAGGGGACTGAAGCTTTCTTT. It encodes CASSPSGQGTEAFF. The V and J genes are TRBV18 and TRBJ1-1; 10 nucleotides align to TRBD1. Looked up from germline, CDR1 is KGHSH and CDR2 is LQKENI. The CDR3 length is 14 residues. V shed 3 bases, J shed 5 bases, and the junction held 3 bases outside the gene matches.

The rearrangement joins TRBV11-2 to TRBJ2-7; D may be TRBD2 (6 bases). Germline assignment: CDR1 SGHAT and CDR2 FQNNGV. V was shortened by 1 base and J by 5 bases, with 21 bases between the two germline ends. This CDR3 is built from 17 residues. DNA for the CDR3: TGTGCCAGCAGCTTAGGACCCTCGTGGCTAGCGAAGAACGAGCAGTACTTC. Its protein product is CASSLGPSWLAKNEQYF.

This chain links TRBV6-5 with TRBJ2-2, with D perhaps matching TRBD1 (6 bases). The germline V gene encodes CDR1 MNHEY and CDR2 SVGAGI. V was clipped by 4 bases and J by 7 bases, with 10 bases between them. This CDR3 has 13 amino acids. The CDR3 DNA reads TGTGCCAGCAGTTTTGACAGGTTCGGGGAGCTGTTTTTT. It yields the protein CASSFDRFGELFF.

CDR3 in DNA: TGTGCCAGCAGCTTGGGGGCCAGTTCTGGAAACACCATATATTTT. Amino acid sequence: CASSLGASSGNTIYF. The chain joins TRBV7-8 to TRBJ1-3; maybe TRBD1 (6 bases). Trimming left V 3 bases short and J 1 base short, with 10 bases between. The CDR3 consists of 15 residues. Germline CDR1 is SGHVS and CDR2 is FQNEAQ. The complete variable domain, with remaining parts taken from reference TRBV7-8 and TRBJ1-3, reads GAGVSQSPRYKVAKRGQDVALRCDPISGHVSLFWYQQALGQGPEFLTYFQNEAQLDKSGLPSDRFFAERPEGSVSTLKIQRTQQEDSAVYLCASSLGASSGNTIYFGEGSWLTVV.

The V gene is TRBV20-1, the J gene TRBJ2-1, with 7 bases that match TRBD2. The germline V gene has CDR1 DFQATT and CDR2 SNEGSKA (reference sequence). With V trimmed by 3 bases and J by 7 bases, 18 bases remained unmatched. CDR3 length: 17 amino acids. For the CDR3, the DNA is TGCAGTGCTAGTCCTTTATACGGTCGGGGGGAATTAAATGAGCAGTTCTTC. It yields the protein CSASPLYGRGELNEQFF.

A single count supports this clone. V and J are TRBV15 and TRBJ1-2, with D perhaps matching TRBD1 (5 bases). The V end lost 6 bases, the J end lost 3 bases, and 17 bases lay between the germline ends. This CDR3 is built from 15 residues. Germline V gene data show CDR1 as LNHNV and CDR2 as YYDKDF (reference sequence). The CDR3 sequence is CATSPSGGGHYGYTF. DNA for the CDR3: TGTGCCACCAGTCCCTCGGGGGGTGGACACTATGGCTACACCTTC.

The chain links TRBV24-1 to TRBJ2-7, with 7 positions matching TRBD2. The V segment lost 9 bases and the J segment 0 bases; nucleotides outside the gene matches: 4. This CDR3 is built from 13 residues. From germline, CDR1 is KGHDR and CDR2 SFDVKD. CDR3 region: CATSPGGSYEQYF. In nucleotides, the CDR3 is TGTGCCACCTCCCCGGGGGGCTCCTACGAGCAGTACTTC.